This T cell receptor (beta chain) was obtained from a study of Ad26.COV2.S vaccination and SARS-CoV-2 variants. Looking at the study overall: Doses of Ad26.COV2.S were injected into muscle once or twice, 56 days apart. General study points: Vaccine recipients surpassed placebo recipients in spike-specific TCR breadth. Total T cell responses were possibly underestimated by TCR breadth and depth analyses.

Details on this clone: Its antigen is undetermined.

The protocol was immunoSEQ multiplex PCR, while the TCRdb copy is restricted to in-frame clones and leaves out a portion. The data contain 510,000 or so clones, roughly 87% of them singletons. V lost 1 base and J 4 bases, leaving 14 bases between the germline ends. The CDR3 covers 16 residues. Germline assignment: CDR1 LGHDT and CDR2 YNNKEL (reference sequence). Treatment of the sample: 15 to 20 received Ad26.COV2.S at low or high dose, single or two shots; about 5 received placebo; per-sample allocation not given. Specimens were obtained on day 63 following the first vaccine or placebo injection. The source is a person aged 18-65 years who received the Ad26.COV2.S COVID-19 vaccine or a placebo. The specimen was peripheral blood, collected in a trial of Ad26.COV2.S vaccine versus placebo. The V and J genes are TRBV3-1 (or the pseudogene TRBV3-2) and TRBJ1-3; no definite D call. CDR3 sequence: CASSQARIVPGNTIYF. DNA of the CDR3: TGTGCCAGCAGCCAAGCCCGAATCGTGCCGGGAAACACCATATATTTT.